These T cell receptor beta chains were read from a single sample in a study of cytomegalovirus exposure and HLA in healthy donors. Profiling relied on immunoSEQ multiplex PCR, and the TCRdb table lists in-frame clones only, not all of them. The sample comprises around 150,000 clones, roughly 85% of which are singletons, and roughly 2.2% rests with the top ten. The specimen sequenced was PBMCs. These receptors were collected from a man younger than 30 in good health and CMV-seropositive. Each CDR3 is given without its conserved first and last residue. The D gene is left open where the match is weak.

cdr3_length: 14
v_call: TRBV11-2
d_call: NA
j_call: TRBJ2-2
cdr3_aa: ASSLMRLPNTGELF

cdr3_length: 10
v_call: TRBV6-5
d_call: NA
j_call: TRBJ1-1
cdr3_aa: ASSSTWTEAF

cdr3_length: 13
v_call: TRBV6-5
d_call: TRBD1
j_call: TRBJ2-3
cdr3_aa: ASSYDRTGAGATY

cdr3_length: 14
v_call: TRBV6-5
d_call: TRBD1
j_call: TRBJ2-3
cdr3_aa: ASSYSRDRVADTQY

cdr3_length: 15
v_call: TRBV19
d_call: NA
j_call: TRBJ2-1
cdr3_aa: ASSSSSGGLLGNEQF

cdr3_length: 12
v_call: TRBV6-6
d_call: TRBD1
j_call: TRBJ1-5
cdr3_aa: AASGQGKYQPQH

cdr3_length: 14
v_call: TRBV19
d_call: TRBD1
j_call: TRBJ2-5
cdr3_aa: ASSIGTGGNQETQY

cdr3_length: 12
v_call: TRBV1
d_call: NA
j_call: TRBJ1-4
cdr3_aa: TSSFGQGNEKLF

cdr3_length: 12
v_call: TRBV30
d_call: NA
j_call: TRBJ1-2
cdr3_aa: ALGPGGAIGGYT

cdr3_length: 10
v_call: TRBV4-2
d_call: NA
j_call: TRBJ1-1
cdr3_aa: ASSAWGGEAF

cdr3_length: 12
v_call: TRBV10-3
d_call: NA
j_call: TRBJ1-1
cdr3_aa: AISYGGVNTEAF

cdr3_length: 13
v_call: TRBV4-2
d_call: TRBD2
j_call: TRBJ2-3
cdr3_aa: ASSQGSGDTDTQY

cdr3_length: 11
v_call: TRBV7-7
d_call: NA
j_call: TRBJ1-6
cdr3_aa: ASSRTGNSPLH

cdr3_length: 14
v_call: TRBV10-1
d_call: TRBD1
j_call: TRBJ1-4
cdr3_aa: ASSEYETGKGEKLF